Ten or more counts support the clone carrying this T cell receptor beta chain. This record comes from a study of T cells after yellow fever vaccination. TCRdb reprocessed the 5' RACE reads via MiXCR and lists one record per CDR3 protein. The data show approximately 350,000 distinct CDR3 sequences, around a tenth seen once. The V end was cut by 6 bases, the J end by 0 bases, with 12 bases between. This CDR3 has 15 residues. This chain joins TRBV12-3 or TRBV12-4 and TRBJ1-5; D is possibly TRBD1 (5 bases). The specimen comprised PBMCs, sampled on the day of the first yellow fever vaccination. The clonotype was recovered from a man between 18 and 29 years old who received the YFV17D yellow fever vaccine. CDR3 sequence reads: CASRRTFTSNQPQHF. CDR3 DNA: TGTGCCAGCAGGAGGACATTTACTAGCAATCAGCCCCAGCATTTT.